These T cell receptor beta chains were read from a single sample in a study of blood T cell repertoires in COVID-19. Repertoires were generated with immunoSEQ multiplex PCR, while TCRdb's copy carries only in-frame clones and drops some. The table has under 200,000 clones, about 90% seen once; the top ten hold 7% to 8%. Sequenced sample: PBMCs or T cells enriched from blood (not recorded which). The receptors derive from a woman aged 50 to 65 who had recovered from COVID-19. The CDR3 runs from the conserved cysteine through the conserved F or W. D genes are given only for firm matches.

TRBV28	TRBJ1-4	NA	CASSPYRSNEKLFF	TGTGCCAGCAGTCCCTATAGGAGTAATGAAAAACTGTTTTTT
TRBV19	TRBJ2-1	NA	CASSIQGLNSYNEQFF	TGTGCCAGTAGTATCCAGGGGCTGAACTCCTACAATGAGCAGTTCTTC
TRBV14	TRBJ2-6	NA	CASSRLQGSGANVLTF	TGTGCCAGCAGCCGACTGCAGGGGAGTGGGGCCAACGTCCTGACTTTC
TRBV27	TRBJ1-6	TRBD1	CASSPDRENNSPLHF	TGTGCCAGCAGTCCCGACAGGGAGAATAATTCACCCCTCCACTTT
TRBV11-3	TRBJ2-2	NA	CASSHRTGELFF	TGTGCCAGCAGCCATAGAACCGGGGAGCTGTTTTTT
TRBV6-6	TRBJ2-7	TRBD2	CASSPWTSGRAAAYEQYF	TGTGCCAGCAGTCCCTGGACTAGCGGGAGGGCCGCGGCCTACGAGCAGTACTTC
TRBV11-2	TRBJ2-1	TRBD2	CASSRQRGSYNEQFF	TGTGCCAGCAGCCGCCAGCGGGGCTCCTACAATGAGCAGTTCTTC
TRBV5-1	TRBJ1-1	NA	CASSRLQVNTEAFF	TGCGCCAGCAGCCGATTACAGGTGAACACTGAAGCTTTCTTT
TRBV24-1	TRBJ2-2	TRBD2	CATSDPTAGELTGELFF	TGTGCCACCAGTGATCCCACGGCGGGGGAGCTTACCGGGGAGCTGTTTTTT
TRBV5-1	TRBJ1-1	NA	CASSLEGGRAEAFF	TGCGCCAGCAGCTTGGAAGGCGGTCGGGCTGAAGCTTTCTTT
TRBV6-5	TRBJ1-1	TRBD1	CASSRDRVNTEAFF	TGTGCCAGCAGCCGGGACAGGGTGAACACTGAAGCTTTCTTT
TRBV7-2	TRBJ2-7	TRBD2	CASSFGTSGPYEQYF	TGTGCCAGCAGCTTTGGGACTAGCGGGCCCTACGAGCAGTACTTC
TRBV5-1	TRBJ1-2	NA	CASSEDTDYGYTF	TGCGCCAGCAGCGAAGACACGGACTATGGCTACACCTTC
TRBV12-3/TRBV12-4	TRBJ1-1	TRBD1	CASNLDRGPEAFF	TGTGCCAGCAACCTGGACAGGGGGCCTGAAGCTTTCTTT
TRBV5-1	TRBJ2-3	NA	CASSLGLAGTQYF	TGCGCCAGCAGCTTGGGTTTGGCGGGGACGCAGTATTTT
TRBV24-1	TRBJ2-6	NA	CATSVSWGADSSSAGANVLTF	TGTGCCACCAGTGTATCATGGGGCGCTGACAGCTCTTCGGCTGGGGCCAACGTCCTGACTTTC
TRBV10-3	TRBJ2-5	NA	CAISGGQQETQYF	TGTGCCATCAGTGGGGGACAACAAGAGACCCAGTACTTC
TRBV18	TRBJ1-5	TRBD1	CASSSGQGGTNQPQHF	TGTGCCAGCTCATCCGGACAGGGGGGAACCAATCAGCCCCAGCATTTT
TRBV10-1	TRBJ1-6	NA	CASRRGDSPLHF	TGCGCCAGCCGGAGGGGAGATTCACCCCTCCACTTT
TRBV10-2	TRBJ1-1	TRBD1	CASSGGTGVNTEAFF	TGCGCCAGCAGTGGTGGGACAGGGGTAAACACTGAAGCTTTCTTT